Sequencing of this T cell receptor (beta chain) was carried out in a study of neurological immune-mediated disorders. The sample holds many counts of this clonotype. With V trimmed by 2 bases and J by 4 bases, 1 base remained unmatched. CDR3 length: 16 amino acids. MiXCR, applied by TCRdb to the 5' RACE reads, yields one record per CDR3 protein. Seen here are 50,000 or so distinct CDR3 sequences, 3.8% observed once, and the top ten hold over 5%. This clonotype originated in a man aged 55-75 years with multiple sclerosis. V usage is TRBV12-3 or TRBV12-4 and J usage is TRBJ2-2; TRBD2 aligns across 13 bases. Sequencing used PBMCs. The DNA for the CDR3 is TGTGCCAGCAGTTTAACTAGCGGGAGGGGCACCGGGGAGCTGTTTTTT. This sequence encodes CASSLTSGRGTGELFF.